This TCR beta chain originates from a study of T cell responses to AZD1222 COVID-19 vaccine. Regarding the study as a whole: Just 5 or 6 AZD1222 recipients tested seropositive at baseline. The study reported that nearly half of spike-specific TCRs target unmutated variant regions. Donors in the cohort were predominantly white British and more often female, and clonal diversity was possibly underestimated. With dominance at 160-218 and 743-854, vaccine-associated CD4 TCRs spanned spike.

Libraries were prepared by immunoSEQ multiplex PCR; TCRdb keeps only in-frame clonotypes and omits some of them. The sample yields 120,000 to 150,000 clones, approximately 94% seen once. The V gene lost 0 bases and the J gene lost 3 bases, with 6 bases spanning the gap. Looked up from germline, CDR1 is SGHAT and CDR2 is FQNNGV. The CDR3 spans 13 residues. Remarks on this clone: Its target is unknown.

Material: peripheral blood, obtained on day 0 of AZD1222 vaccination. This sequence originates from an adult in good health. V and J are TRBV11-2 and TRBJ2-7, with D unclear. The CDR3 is CASSLEGHYEQYF. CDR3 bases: TGTGCCAGCAGCTTAGAGGGCCACTACGAGCAGTACTTC.